This TCR beta chain was profiled in a study of PD-1 blockade in classical Hodgkin lymphoma. General study results and limits: TCR diversity at baseline was reported to be reduced in newly diagnosed patients relative to healthy donors.

Time point meaning: newly diagnosed, previously untreated cHL patient sample. The authors enriched CD8+ T cells from thawed PBMCs via magnetic negative selection. Comparison relied on PBMCs that came from newly diagnosed, untreated classical Hodgkin lymphoma. Assay: immunoSEQ multiplex PCR; the TCRdb copy retains only in-frame clones and omits some. The table lists over 3,500 clones, about four fifths of them singletons, with around an eighth in the top ten. Details on this clone: Its antigen is not identified.

Germline CDR1 and CDR2: SGHNT and YYREEE (reference sequence). CDR3 size: 14 residues. The V gene lost 0 bases and the J gene lost 1 base, with 7 bases spanning the gap. The sequenced sample consisted of CD8+ T cells from blood. This clonotype originated in a human donor with classical Hodgkin lymphoma. The genes are TRBV5-4 and TRBJ1-1; D uncertain. CDR3 protein: CASSLGSENTEAFF. The CDR3 nucleotides read TGTGCCAGCAGCTTGGGGAGTGAGAACACTGAAGCTTTCTTT.